What follows are 15 T cell receptor beta chains derived from one specimen sequenced in a study of chemoradiotherapy in HPV16-positive cancers. Some clones are missing from TCRdb's copy, which holds only in-frame ones; the method was immunoSEQ multiplex PCR. The sample has nearly 7,500 clones, roughly 70% seen once; the top ten hold 16%. This specimen was tumor tissue, taken from a patient who underwent chemoradiotherapy. Receptors were obtained from a human donor with HPV-associated anogenital cancer.

This clone has a handful of counts. This chain uses TRBV29-1 with TRBJ1-2; the D gene is possibly TRBD1 (6 bases). Deletions cut 4 bases from V and 2 bases from J, with 11 bases between. Looked up from germline, CDR1 is SQVTM and CDR2 is ANQGSEA. The CDR3 totals 13 residues. The CDR3 spells CSVGWTENYGYTF. In DNA form, the CDR3 reads TGCAGCGTTGGGTGGACAGAGAACTATGGCTACACCTTC.

The chain combines TRBV15 with TRBJ2-3, with a tentative D call TRBD1 (6 bases). Trimming stripped 0 bases from V and 4 bases from J, with 11 bases between. The germline CDR1 and CDR2 sequences are LNHNV and YYDKDF (reference sequence). The CDR3 spans 15 residues. The CDR3 reads CATSREGAWADTQYF. CDR3 coding DNA: TGTGCCACCAGCAGAGAGGGGGCGTGGGCAGATACGCAGTATTTT.

The chain is built from TRBV9 and TRBJ1-3; D gene unclear. CDR1 is SGDLS, CDR2 YYNGEE, per germline. Trimming took off 4 bases at V and 0 bases at J, with 17 bases between the two ends. The CDR3 runs 17 residues. CDR3 amino acids: CASSLGQPKSSGNTIYF. The CDR3 coding sequence is TGTGCCAGCAGCCTGGGTCAACCGAAAAGCTCTGGAAACACCATATATTTT. Filled out from reference TRBV9 and TRBJ1-3, the complete variable domain reads DSGVTQTPKHLITATGQRVTLRCSPRSGDLSVYWYQQSLDQGLQFLIQYYNGEERAKGNILERFSAQQFPDLHSELNLSSLELGDSALYFCASSLGQPKSSGNTIYFGEGSWLTVV.

The chain employs TRBV15 and TRBJ1-2; D is undetermined. CDR1 is LNHNV and CDR2 is YYDKDF in the germline V gene (reference sequence). The CDR3 has 11 residues. V lost 0 bases and J lost 8, with 4 bases in between. The CDR3 DNA is TGTGCCACCAGCAGAGATGGGGGCTACACCTTC. Encoded protein: CATSRDGGYTF.

The chain is built from TRBV5-1 and TRBJ1-6; D is unresolved. This CDR3 is 14 amino acids long. CDR1 is SGHRS and CDR2 is YFSETQ in the germline V gene. The germline V and J ends were trimmed by 0 bases and 10 bases, with 11 bases remaining between them. The CDR3 loop reads CASSLGEQVSPLHF. As DNA, the CDR3 is TGCGCCAGCAGCTTGGGGGAGCAGGTGTCACCCCTCCACTTT.

The V gene is TRBV4-1, the J gene TRBJ1-5; no definite D call. Germline CDR1 is MGHRA and CDR2 is YSYEKL. The CDR3 spans 13 residues. Trimming left V 4 bases short and J 4 bases short, with 8 bases between. The DNA of the CDR3 is TGCGCCAGCAGCCCCCCGGGGAATCAGCCCCAGCATTTT. Encoded protein: CASSPPGNQPQHF.

The rearrangement joins TRBV7-2 to TRBJ2-7; D is tentatively TRBD1 or TRBD2 (5 bases each). Trimming removed 2 bases from V and 7 bases from J, with 12 bases in between. CDR1 is SGHTA, CDR2 FQGNSA, per germline. The CDR3 is 13 residues long. CDR3 DNA: TGTGCCAGCAGCTTATTTCCGGGGCGAGAGCAGTACTTC. Translated, it gives CASSLFPGREQYF.

The chain is built from TRBV4-1 and TRBJ1-1; D unclear. Trimming cost V 4 bases and J 5 bases, with 11 bases left between them. The germline V gene encodes CDR1 MGHRA and CDR2 YSYEKL. This CDR3 is 13 amino acids long. The CDR3 loop is CASSRPQETEAFF. DNA for the CDR3: TGCGCCAGCAGCCGCCCGCAGGAGACTGAAGCTTTCTTT.

The chain combines TRBV7-2 with TRBJ1-5; D is unclear. Per the germline V gene, CDR1 is SGHTA and CDR2 is FQGNSA. V lost 2 bases and J lost 3, with 5 bases in between. There are 13 residues in the CDR3. CDR3 amino acids: CASSLSVNQPQHF. In DNA form, the CDR3 reads TGTGCCAGCAGCTTAAGTGTCAATCAGCCCCAGCATTTT.

V gene TRBV19 combines with J gene TRBJ1-6, with D unclear. The CDR3 loop spans 14 amino acids. Trimming pared 7 bases from V and 5 bases from J, leaving 12 bases between. Germline CDR1 is LNHDA and CDR2 is SQIVND (reference sequence). The CDR3, as DNA: TGTGCCAGTAAAAGAGCCGACGATAATTCACCCCTCCACTTT. Protein sequence: CASKRADDNSPLHF.

The chain is built from TRBV19 and TRBJ2-1, with D hard to call. V was trimmed by 5 bases and J by 9 bases, leaving 20 bases between them. Germline assignment: CDR1 LNHDA and CDR2 SQIVND (reference sequence). This CDR3 spans 15 amino acids. CDR3 coding DNA: TGTGCCAGTAGTTGGAAGTCAGGTCGGGTGGGTGAGCAGTTCTTC. Translation gives CASSWKSGRVGEQFF. Full variable domain (rest looked up from reference TRBV19 and TRBJ2-1): DGGITQSPKYLFRKEGQNVTLSCEQNLNHDAMYWYRQDPGQGLRLIYYSQIVNDFQKGDIAEGYSVSREKKESFPLTVTSAQKNPTAFYLCASSWKSGRVGEQFFGPGTRLTVL.

V usage is TRBV10-2 and J usage is TRBJ1-1; 7 nucleotides match TRBD1. Germline CDR1 WSHSY, CDR2 SAAADI. The ends lost 6 bases at V and 7 bases at J; junction bases unmatched: 8. The CDR3 runs 13 residues. In nucleotides, the CDR3 is TGCGCCAGCAGCGGGGCGGGGACAGATGAAGCTTTCTTT. It translates to CASSGAGTDEAFF.

This clone was picked up a small number of times. The gene calls are TRBV6-6 and TRBJ1-5; D may be TRBD1 (5 bases). This CDR3 region has 15 residues. V lost 5 bases, J lost 0 bases, and 11 bases lay in between. CDR1 is MNHNY, CDR2 SVGAGI, per germline (reference sequence). The CDR3 coding sequence is TGTGCCAGCAGTGATATAACAGGTAGCAATCAGCCCCAGCATTTT. Amino acid sequence: CASSDITGSNQPQHF.

The rearrangement links TRBV28 to TRBJ1-1, with TRBD1 matching 7 bases. From germline, CDR1 is MDHEN and CDR2 SYDVKM. V was clipped by 4 bases and J by 8 bases; unmatched bases: 10. The CDR3 runs 14 residues. The CDR3 sequence: CASSSGEGRGEAFF. In DNA, the CDR3 is TGTGCCAGCAGTTCGGGTGAGGGCAGGGGGGAAGCTTTCTTT.

This clone was seen only once. The V call is TRBV5-8, the J call TRBJ2-3; D is possibly TRBD2 (5 bases). Germline lookup yields CDR1 SGHTS and CDR2 YDEGEE. The CDR3 contains 13 residues. Trimming pared 4 bases from V and 5 bases from J, leaving 11 bases between. CDR3 in amino acids: CASSEDLGDTQYF. The CDR3 nucleotides are TGTGCCAGCAGCGAGGACTTGGGAGATACGCAGTATTTT.